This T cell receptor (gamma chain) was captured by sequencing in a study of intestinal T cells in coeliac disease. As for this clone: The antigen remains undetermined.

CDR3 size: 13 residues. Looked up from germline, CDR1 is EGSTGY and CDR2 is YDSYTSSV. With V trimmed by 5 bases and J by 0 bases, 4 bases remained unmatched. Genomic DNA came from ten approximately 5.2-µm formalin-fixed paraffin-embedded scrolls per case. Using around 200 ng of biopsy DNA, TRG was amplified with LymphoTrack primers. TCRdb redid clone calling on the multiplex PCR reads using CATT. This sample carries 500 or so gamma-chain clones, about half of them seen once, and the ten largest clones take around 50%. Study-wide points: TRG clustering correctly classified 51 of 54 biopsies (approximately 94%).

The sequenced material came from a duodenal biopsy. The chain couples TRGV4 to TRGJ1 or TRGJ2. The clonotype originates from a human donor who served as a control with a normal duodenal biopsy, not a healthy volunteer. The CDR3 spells CATWGWNYYKKLF. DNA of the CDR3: TGTGCCACCTGGGGATGGAATTATTATAAGAAACTCTTT.